Sequencing of this TCR beta chain was carried out in a study of cytomegalovirus exposure and HLA in healthy donors. The primer mix had 60 Vbeta and 13 Jbeta primers. Repertoires were generated with immunoSEQ multiplex PCR, while TCRdb's copy carries only in-frame clones and drops some. This table holds about 46,000 clones. Study-wide points: A prior analysis recorded that most TCR beta V segments were productive about 87% or about 30% of the time. In vitro data verified three CMV-associated chains as specific for CMV antigens.

On this clone: Its cognate antigen is unknown.

Trimming took 2 bases from V and 4 from J, leaving 5 bases between them. Per germline, CDR1 MDHEN and CDR2 SYDVKM. This CDR3 is 12 amino acids long. The chain couples TRBV28 to TRBJ1-2; no firm D call. Sequences were obtained from PBMCs. The sequence was collected from a middle-aged woman in good health and CMV-seronegative. Here the CDR3 reads CASSLPVYGYTF. CDR3 bases: TGTGCCAGCAGTTTACCAGTCTATGGCTACACCTTC.